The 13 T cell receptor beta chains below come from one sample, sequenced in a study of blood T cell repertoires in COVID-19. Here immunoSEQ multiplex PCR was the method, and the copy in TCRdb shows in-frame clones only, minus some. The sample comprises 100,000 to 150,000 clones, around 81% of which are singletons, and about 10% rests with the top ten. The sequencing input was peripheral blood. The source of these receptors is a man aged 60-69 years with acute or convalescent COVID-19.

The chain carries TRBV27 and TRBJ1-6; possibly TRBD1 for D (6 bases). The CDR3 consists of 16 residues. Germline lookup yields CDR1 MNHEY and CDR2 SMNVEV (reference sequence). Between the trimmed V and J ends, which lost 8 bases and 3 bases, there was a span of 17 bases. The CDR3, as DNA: TGTGCCAGCCACCCTGGGGGCCTCATCTATAATTCACCCCTCCACTTT. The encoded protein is CASHPGGLIYNSPLHF.

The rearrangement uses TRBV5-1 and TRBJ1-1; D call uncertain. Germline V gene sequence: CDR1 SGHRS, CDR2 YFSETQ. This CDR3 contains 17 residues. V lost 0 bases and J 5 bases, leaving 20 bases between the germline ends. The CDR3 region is CASSLVLTGAEATEAFF. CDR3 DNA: TGCGCCAGCAGCTTGGTTTTAACCGGTGCGGAGGCGACTGAAGCTTTCTTT.

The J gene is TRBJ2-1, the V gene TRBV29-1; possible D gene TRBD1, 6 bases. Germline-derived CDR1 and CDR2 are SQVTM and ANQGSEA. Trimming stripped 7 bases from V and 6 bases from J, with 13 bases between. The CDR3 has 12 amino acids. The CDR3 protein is CSAGTYSNEQFF. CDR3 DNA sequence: TGCAGCGCCGGGACATACTCCAATGAGCAGTTCTTC.

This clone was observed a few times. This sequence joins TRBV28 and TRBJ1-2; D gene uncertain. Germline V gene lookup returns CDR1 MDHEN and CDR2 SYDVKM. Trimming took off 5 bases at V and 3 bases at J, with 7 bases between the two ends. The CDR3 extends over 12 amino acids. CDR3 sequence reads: CASSQSYYGYTF. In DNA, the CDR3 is TGTGCCAGCAGTCAAAGCTACTATGGCTACACCTTC.

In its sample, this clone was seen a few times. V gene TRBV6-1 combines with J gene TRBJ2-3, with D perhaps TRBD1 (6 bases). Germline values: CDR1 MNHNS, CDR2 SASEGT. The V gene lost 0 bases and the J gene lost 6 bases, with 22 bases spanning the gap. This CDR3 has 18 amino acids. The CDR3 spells CASSEASEGSSGVDTQYF. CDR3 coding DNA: TGTGCCAGCAGTGAAGCGTCTGAGGGTAGCTCAGGGGTGGATACGCAGTATTTT.

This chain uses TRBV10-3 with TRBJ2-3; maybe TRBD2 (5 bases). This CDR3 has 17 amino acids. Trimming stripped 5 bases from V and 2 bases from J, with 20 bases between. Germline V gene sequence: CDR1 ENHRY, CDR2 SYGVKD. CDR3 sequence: CAISHKGAAIPTDTQYF. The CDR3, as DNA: TGTGCCATCAGTCACAAGGGAGCGGCAATACCCACAGATACGCAGTATTTT.

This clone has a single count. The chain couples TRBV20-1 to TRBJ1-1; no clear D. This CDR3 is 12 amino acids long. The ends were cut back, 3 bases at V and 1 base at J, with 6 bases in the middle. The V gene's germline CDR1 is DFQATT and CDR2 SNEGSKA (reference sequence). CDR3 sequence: CSASQANTEAFF. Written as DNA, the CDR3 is TGCAGTGCTAGTCAGGCGAACACTGAAGCTTTCTTT.

CDR3 amino acids: CASSPPVSGGEQFF. CDR3 bases: TGTGCCAGCAGCCCCCCAGTCTCCGGCGGCGAGCAGTTCTTC. The chain uses TRBV3-1 (or the pseudogene TRBV3-2) and TRBJ2-1, with D unresolved. This CDR3 is 14 amino acids long. Trimming took 4 bases from V and 10 from J, leaving 17 bases between them. The germline CDR1 and CDR2 sequences are LGHDT and YNNKEL (reference sequence).

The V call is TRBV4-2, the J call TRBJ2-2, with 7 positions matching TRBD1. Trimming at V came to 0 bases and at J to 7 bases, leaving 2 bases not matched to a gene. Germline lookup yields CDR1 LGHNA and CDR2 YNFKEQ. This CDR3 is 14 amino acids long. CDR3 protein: CASSQDGDSGELFF. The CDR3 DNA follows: TGTGCCAGCAGCCAAGACGGGGACAGCGGGGAGCTGTTTTTT.

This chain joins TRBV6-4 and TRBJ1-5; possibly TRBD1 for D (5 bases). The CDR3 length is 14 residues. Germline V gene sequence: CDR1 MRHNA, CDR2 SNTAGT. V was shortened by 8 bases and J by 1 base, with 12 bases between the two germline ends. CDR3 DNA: TGTGCCAGCTATATGGACAAAAGCAATCAGCCCCAGCATTTT. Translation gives CASYMDKSNQPQHF.

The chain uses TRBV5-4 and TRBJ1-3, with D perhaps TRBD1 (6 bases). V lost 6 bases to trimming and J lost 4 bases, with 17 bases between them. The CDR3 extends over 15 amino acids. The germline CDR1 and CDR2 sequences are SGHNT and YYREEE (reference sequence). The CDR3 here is CASTTGQTGGNTIYF. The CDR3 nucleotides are TGTGCCAGCACTACAGGGCAAACCGGAGGAAACACCATATATTTT.

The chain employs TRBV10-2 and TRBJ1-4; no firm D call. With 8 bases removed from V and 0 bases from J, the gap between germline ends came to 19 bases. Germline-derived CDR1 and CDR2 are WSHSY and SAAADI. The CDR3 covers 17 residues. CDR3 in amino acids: CASRAAGIKATNEKLFF. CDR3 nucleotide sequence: TGCGCCAGCCGCGCGGCGGGGATCAAGGCAACTAATGAAAAACTGTTTTTT.

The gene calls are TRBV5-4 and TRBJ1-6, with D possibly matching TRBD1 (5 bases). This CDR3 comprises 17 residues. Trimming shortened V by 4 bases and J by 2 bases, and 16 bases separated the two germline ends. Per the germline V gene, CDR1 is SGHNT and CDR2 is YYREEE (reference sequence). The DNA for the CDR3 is TGTGCCAGCAGCCCCGGACGGGGGGAAGCCTATAATTCACCCCTCCACTTT. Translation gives CASSPGRGEAYNSPLHF.